Listed below are T cell receptor beta chains from one sample, sequenced in a study of Graves' ophthalmopathy and Graves' hyperthyroidism. TCRdb passed the multiplex PCR reads through MiXCR, listing each CDR3 protein once. Seen here are around 600,000 distinct CDR3 sequences, roughly 41% observed once, and the top ten hold over 2.5%. Sequencing was carried out using peripheral blood. The receptors here all came from an adult man with Graves' ophthalmopathy. Each CDR3 is given with its conserved first and last residue. A D gene is named only where the DNA matches it firmly. Not every row has a clone size; where given, it reads once, few, many or a size class.

V,size,D,length,J,DNA,CDR3
TRBV4-2,many,.,14,TRBJ2-7,TGTGCCAGCAGCCAAGATAGACAGACCTACGAGCAGTACTTC,CASSQDRQTYEQYF
TRBV5-4,many,TRBD1,13,TRBJ1-2,TGTGCCAGCAGCTTGTGGGACAGGGACGGCTACACCTTC,CASSLWDRDGYTF
TRBV25-1,.,TRBD1,16,TRBJ2-5,TGTGCCAGCAGTGAACCGATAAGACAGGGAGTAGAGACCCAGTACTTC,CASSEPIRQGVETQYF
TRBV20-1,.,.,13,TRBJ2-7,TGCAGTGCTGAACAGGGCTTGAGCTACGAGCAGTACTTC,CSAEQGLSYEQYF
TRBV7-9,many,.,14,TRBJ1-4,TGTGCCAGCAGCTTAATTCAGGGGAAGGAAAAACTGTTTTTT,CASSLIQGKEKLFF
TRBV2,many,.,13,TRBJ2-7,TGTGCCAGCAGCCGGGACCTGACCTACGAGCAGTACTTC,CASSRDLTYEQYF
TRBV9,.,.,12,TRBJ1-2,TGTGCCAGCACCCCAGGGGACGATGGCTACACCTTC,CASTPGDDGYTF
TRBV10-3,few,.,13,TRBJ1-5,TGTGCCATCAGTGAAGTGGGGAGCCAGCCCCAGCATTTT,CAISEVGSQPQHF
TRBV7-2,.,TRBD1,15,TRBJ2-7,TGTGCCAGCAGCCAAAGACTGGGACAGGCAGCCGAGCAGTACTTC,CASSQRLGQAAEQYF
TRBV7-2,.,.,16,TRBJ1-1,TGTGCCAGCAGCCAAGAACGGCAGGGACGGGACACTGAAGCTTTCTTT,CASSQERQGRDTEAFF